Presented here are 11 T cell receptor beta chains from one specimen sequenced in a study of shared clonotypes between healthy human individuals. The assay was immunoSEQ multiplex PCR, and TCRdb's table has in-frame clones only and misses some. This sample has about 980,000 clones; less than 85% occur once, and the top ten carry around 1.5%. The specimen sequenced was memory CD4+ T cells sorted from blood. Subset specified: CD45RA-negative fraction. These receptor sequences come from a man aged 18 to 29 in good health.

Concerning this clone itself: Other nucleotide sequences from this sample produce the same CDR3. Here the CDR3 reads CASSEVYTEAFF. The CDR3, as DNA: TGTGCCAGCAGTGAAGTGTATACTGAAGCTTTCTTT. The chain has TRBV6-1 and TRBJ1-1; D gene uncertain. V lost 1 base, J lost 5 bases, and 5 bases lay in between. CDR1 MNHNS and CDR2 SASEGT come from the germline V gene. The CDR3 covers 12 residues.

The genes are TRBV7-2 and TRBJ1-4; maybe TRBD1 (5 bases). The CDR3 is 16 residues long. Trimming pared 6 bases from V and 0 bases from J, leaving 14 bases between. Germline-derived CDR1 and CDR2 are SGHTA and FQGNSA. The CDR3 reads CASRLEPRATNEKLFF. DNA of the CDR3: TGTGCCAGCAGGCTTGAACCCAGGGCAACTAATGAAAAACTGTTTTTT.

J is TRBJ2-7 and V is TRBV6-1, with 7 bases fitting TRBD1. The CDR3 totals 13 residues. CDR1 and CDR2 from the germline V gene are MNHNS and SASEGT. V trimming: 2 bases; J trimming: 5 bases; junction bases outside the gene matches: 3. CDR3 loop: CASSERDSDEQYF. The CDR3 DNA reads TGTGCCAGCAGTGAACGGGACAGTGACGAGCAGTACTTC.

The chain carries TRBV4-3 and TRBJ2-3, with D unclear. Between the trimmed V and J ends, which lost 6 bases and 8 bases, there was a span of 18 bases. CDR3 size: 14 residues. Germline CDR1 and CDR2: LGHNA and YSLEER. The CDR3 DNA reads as TGCGCCAGCAGTAGGACGAATCTTCCTGGTACGCAGTATTTT. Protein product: CASSRTNLPGTQYF.

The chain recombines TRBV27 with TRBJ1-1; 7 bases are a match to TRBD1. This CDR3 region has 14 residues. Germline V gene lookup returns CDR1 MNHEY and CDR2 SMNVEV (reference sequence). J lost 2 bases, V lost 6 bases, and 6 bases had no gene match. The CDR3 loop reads CASSLDRINTEAFF. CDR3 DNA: TGTGCCAGCAGCCTGGACAGGATTAACACTGAAGCTTTCTTT.

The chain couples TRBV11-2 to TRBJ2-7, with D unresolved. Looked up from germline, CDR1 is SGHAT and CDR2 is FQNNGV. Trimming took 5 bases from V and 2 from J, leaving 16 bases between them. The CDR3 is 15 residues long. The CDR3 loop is CASSPGLLTPYEQYF. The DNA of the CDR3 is TGTGCCAGCAGCCCCGGCCTCCTTACTCCCTACGAGCAGTACTTC.

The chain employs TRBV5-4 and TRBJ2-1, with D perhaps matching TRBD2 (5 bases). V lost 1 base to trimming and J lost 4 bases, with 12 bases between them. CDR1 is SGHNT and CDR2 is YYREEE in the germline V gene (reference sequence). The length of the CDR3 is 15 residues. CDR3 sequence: CASSLIGVGYNEQFF. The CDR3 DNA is TGTGCCAGCAGCTTGATCGGGGTTGGGTACAATGAGCAGTTCTTC. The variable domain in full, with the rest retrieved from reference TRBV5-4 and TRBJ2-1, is ETGVTQSPTHLIKTRGQQVTLRCSSQSGHNTVSWYQQALGQGPQFIFQYYREEENGRGNFPPRFSGLQFPNYSSELNVNALELDDSALYLCASSLIGVGYNEQFFGPGTRLTVL.

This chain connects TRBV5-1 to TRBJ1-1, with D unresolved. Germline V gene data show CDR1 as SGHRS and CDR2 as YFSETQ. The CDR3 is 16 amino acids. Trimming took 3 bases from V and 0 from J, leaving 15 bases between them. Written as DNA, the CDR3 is TGCGCCAGCAGCTGGACCCAAGGTGGCATGAACACTGAAGCTTTCTTT. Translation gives CASSWTQGGMNTEAFF.

The CDR3 region is CASSPGLAGSYEQYF. The CDR3 coding sequence is TGTGCCAGCAGTCCGGGGCTAGCGGGCTCCTACGAGCAGTACTTC. The chain uses TRBV6-5 and TRBJ2-7; 8 bases map to TRBD2. The junction had 6 bases not matched to a gene; V was cut back by 5 bases and J by 0 bases. CDR3 length: 15 residues. Germline values: CDR1 MNHEY, CDR2 SVGAGI.

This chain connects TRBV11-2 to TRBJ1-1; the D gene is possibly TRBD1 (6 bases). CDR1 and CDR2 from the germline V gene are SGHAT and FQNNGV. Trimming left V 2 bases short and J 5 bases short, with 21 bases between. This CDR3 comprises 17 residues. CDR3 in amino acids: CASSLFPGVGAQTEAFF. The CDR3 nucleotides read TGTGCCAGCAGCTTATTTCCGGGAGTGGGGGCGCAGACTGAAGCTTTCTTT.

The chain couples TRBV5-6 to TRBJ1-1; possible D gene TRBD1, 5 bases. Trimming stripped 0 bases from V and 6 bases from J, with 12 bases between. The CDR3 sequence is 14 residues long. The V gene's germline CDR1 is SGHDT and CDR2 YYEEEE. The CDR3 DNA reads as TGTGCCAGCAGCTTGGGACAGCGGAATGCTGAAGCTTTCTTT. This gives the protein CASSLGQRNAEAFF. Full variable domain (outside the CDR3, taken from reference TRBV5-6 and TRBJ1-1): DAGVTQSPTHLIKTRGQQVTLRCSPKSGHDTVSWYQQALGQGPQFIFQYYEEEERQRGNFPDRFSGHQFPNYSSELNVNALLLGDSALYLCASSLGQRNAEAFFGQGTRLTVV.